These T cell receptor beta chains were read from a single sample in a study of cytomegalovirus exposure and HLA in healthy donors. The protocol was immunoSEQ multiplex PCR, while the TCRdb copy is restricted to in-frame clones and leaves out a portion. Of 85,000 to 100,000 clones in the sample, about two thirds are singletons; the top ten hold approximately 2.9%. Sequenced sample: PBMCs. Receptor source: a man between 45 and 60 years old in good health and CMV-seronegative. CDR3s include the opening cysteine and the closing phenylalanine or tryptophan. Each record gives: D gene, CDR3 length, clone size, V gene, J gene, CDR3 protein, CDR3 DNA. The D gene is left open where the match is weak. Clone size is shown for a subset of rows, as once, few, many or a class of expanded clone.

D: NA; length: 15; size: few; V: TRBV16; J: TRBJ1-5; CDR3: CASSQSTGGHQPQHF; DNA: TGTGCCAGCAGCCAATCTACCGGGGGTCATCAGCCCCAGCATTTT
D: NA; length: 15; size: NA; V: TRBV12-2; J: TRBJ2-3; CDR3: CALILAGLHSDTQYF; DNA: TGTGCACTTATACTAGCGGGACTGCACAGCGATACGCAGTATTTT
D: NA; length: 13; size: NA; V: TRBV7-9; J: TRBJ1-1; CDR3: CASSLQGSTEAFF; DNA: TGTGCCAGCAGCCTACAGGGCTCCACTGAAGCTTTCTTT
D: TRBD2; length: 15; size: NA; V: TRBV9; J: TRBJ2-1; CDR3: CASSETSGDLDEQFF; DNA: TGTGCCAGCAGCGAAACTAGCGGCGATCTCGATGAGCAGTTCTTC
D: NA; length: 17; size: NA; V: TRBV4-2; J: TRBJ1-4; CDR3: CASSQGRYGTSNEKLFF; DNA: TGTGCCAGCAGCCAAGGTCGATACGGTACTTCTAATGAAAAACTGTTTTTT
D: TRBD1; length: 16; size: NA; V: TRBV9; J: TRBJ1-3; CDR3: CASSRGQADSGNTIYF; DNA: TGTGCCAGCAGCAGAGGACAGGCGGATTCTGGAAACACCATATATTTT
D: NA; length: 13; size: once; V: TRBV7-9; J: TRBJ2-3; CDR3: CASSLASTDTQYF; DNA: TGTGCCAGCAGTCTAGCGAGCACAGATACGCAGTATTTT
D: NA; length: 16; size: NA; V: TRBV5-1; J: TRBJ1-1; CDR3: CASSLDTGFGNTEAFF; DNA: TGCGCCAGCAGCTTGGACACAGGATTCGGGAACACTGAAGCTTTCTTT
D: NA; length: 16; size: NA; V: TRBV4-3; J: TRBJ2-1; CDR3: CASSLTPSAVYNEQFF; DNA: TGCGCCAGCAGCCTGACCCCCAGCGCGGTTTACAATGAGCAGTTCTTC
D: NA; length: 16; size: NA; V: TRBV27; J: TRBJ2-3; CDR3: CASSPSLATSTDTQYF; DNA: TGTGCCAGCAGTCCCTCCCTAGCGACAAGCACAGATACGCAGTATTTT
D: TRBD1; length: 14; size: NA; V: TRBV29-1; J: TRBJ2-1; CDR3: CSVSGTGTYNEQFF; DNA: TGCAGCGTATCCGGGACAGGGACCTACAATGAGCAGTTCTTC
D: NA; length: 14; size: NA; V: TRBV9; J: TRBJ1-1; CDR3: CASSVGPGNTEAFF; DNA: TGTGCCAGCAGCGTAGGGCCGGGTAACACTGAAGCTTTCTTT
D: NA; length: 13; size: NA; V: TRBV30; J: TRBJ1-5; CDR3: CAWRSGGNQPQHF; DNA: TGTGCCTGGAGATCGGGGGGCAATCAGCCCCAGCATTTT
D: NA; length: 16; size: NA; V: TRBV19; J: TRBJ1-3; CDR3: CASSALFYGSGNTIYF; DNA: TGTGCCAGTAGTGCCCTGTTCTACGGCTCTGGAAACACCATATATTTT
D: NA; length: 14; size: NA; V: TRBV6-5; J: TRBJ1-6; CDR3: CASSGTRTDSPLHF; DNA: TGTGCCAGCAGTGGGACAAGGACAGATTCACCCCTCCACTTT
D: TRBD2; length: 15; size: NA; V: TRBV30; J: TRBJ2-1; CDR3: CAWSRLAGGMGEQFF; DNA: TGTGCCTGGAGCCGACTAGCGGGAGGGATGGGTGAGCAGTTCTTC
D: TRBD1; length: 16; size: few; V: TRBV14; J: TRBJ2-5; CDR3: CASSRWTGGLLETQYF; DNA: TGTGCCAGCAGCCGATGGACAGGGGGCCTTTTAGAGACCCAGTACTTC
D: TRBD1; length: 15; size: few; V: TRBV27; J: TRBJ2-7; CDR3: CASGLVGTGSDEQYF; DNA: TGTGCCAGCGGCCTCGTGGGGACAGGGTCCGACGAGCAGTACTTC
D: TRBD1; length: 12; size: NA; V: TRBV2; J: TRBJ2-5; CDR3: CARGQVQETQYF; DNA: TGTGCCAGGGGACAGGTACAAGAGACCCAGTACTTC
D: TRBD1; length: 18; size: NA; V: TRBV5-1; J: TRBJ1-4; CDR3: CASSLDLVGQATNEKLFF; DNA: TGCGCCAGCAGCTTGGACTTAGTGGGACAGGCAACTAATGAAAAACTGTTTTTT
D: NA; length: 14; size: NA; V: TRBV18; J: TRBJ2-7; CDR3: CASSPDLETDEQYF; DNA: TGTGCCAGCTCACCAGACTTGGAGACGGACGAGCAGTACTTC
D: TRBD1; length: 14; size: NA; V: TRBV28; J: TRBJ2-7; CDR3: CASGSPTGTYEQYF; DNA: TGTGCCAGCGGCTCACCGACAGGGACCTACGAGCAGTACTTC
D: TRBD2; length: 16; size: NA; V: TRBV4-2; J: TRBJ2-1; CDR3: CASSQVLRGAYNEQFF; DNA: TGTGCCAGCAGCCAAGTTTTGCGGGGGGCCTACAATGAGCAGTTCTTC
D: TRBD2; length: 15; size: NA; V: TRBV11-3; J: TRBJ2-1; CDR3: CASSLEGTSLTEQFF; DNA: TGTGCCAGCAGCTTAGAGGGGACTAGCCTGACTGAGCAGTTCTTC
D: TRBD1; length: 14; size: medium-sized; V: TRBV6-1; J: TRBJ1-3; CDR3: CASKTGGSGNTIYF; DNA: TGTGCCAGCAAGACAGGGGGCTCTGGAAACACCATATATTTT